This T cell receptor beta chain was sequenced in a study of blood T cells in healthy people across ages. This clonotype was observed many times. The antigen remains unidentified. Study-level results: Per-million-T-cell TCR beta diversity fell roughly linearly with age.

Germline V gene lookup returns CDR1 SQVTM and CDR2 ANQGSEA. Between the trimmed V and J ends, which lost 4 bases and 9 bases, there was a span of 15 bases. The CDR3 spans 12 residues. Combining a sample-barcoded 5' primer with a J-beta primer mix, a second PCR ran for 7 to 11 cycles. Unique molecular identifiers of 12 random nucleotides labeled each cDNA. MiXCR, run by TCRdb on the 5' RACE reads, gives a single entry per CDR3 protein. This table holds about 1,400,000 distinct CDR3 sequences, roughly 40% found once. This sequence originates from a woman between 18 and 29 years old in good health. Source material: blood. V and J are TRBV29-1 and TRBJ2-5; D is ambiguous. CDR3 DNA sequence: TGCAGCGTTGTCCCCCCGGGTGTGTCCCAGTACTTC. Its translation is CSVVPPGVSQYF.